One and the same sample provided the 19 T cell receptor beta chains below, sequenced in a study of regulatory T cells in long-lasting Graves disease. HTBI primers from iRepertoire and Arm-PCR of CDR3 regions yielded the TCR beta libraries. TCRdb itself ran the multiplex PCR reads through MiXCR, one entry per CDR3 protein. The table includes fewer than 650,000 distinct CDR3 sequences, about 16% detected once. As to time point: newly diagnosed GD, antithyroid drugs for less than 3 months. RNA isolated from PBMCs was used to make the TCR library. The same sample was also used in a study of T cells in Graves' hyperthyroidism and ophthalmopathy.

The source material was peripheral blood mononuclear cells (PBMCs), sampled at new diagnosis, from a patient treated with antithyroid drugs. The receptors derive from a man aged 18 to 29 with Graves disease.

The chain combines TRBV5-1 with TRBJ2-1, with TRBD1 matching 8 bases. The V and J ends lost 0 bases and 15 bases, in that order; junction bases with no gene match: 8. This CDR3 has 13 amino acids. Germline assignment: CDR1 SGHRS and CDR2 YFSETQ. Here the CDR3 DNA reads TGCGCCAGCAGCTTGGAGAGGGGGACAGGCCCGTTCTTC. This sequence encodes CASSLERGTGPFF.

This clonotype was picked up a small number of times. The chain combines TRBV5-8 with TRBJ2-7; D possibly matches TRBD1 or TRBD2 (5 bases each). Looked up from germline, CDR1 is SGHTS and CDR2 is YDEGEE. The CDR3 sequence is 15 residues long. V lost 1 base and J 7 bases, leaving 18 bases between the germline ends. CDR3 loop: CASSLTSGRVREQYF. The CDR3 nucleotides are TGTGCCAGCAGCTTGACCTCGGGACGGGTACGGGAGCAGTACTTC.

This clonotype appeared a few times. The chain is built from TRBV29-1 and TRBJ1-1; D gene uncertain. CDR3 length equals 12 residues. V dropped 8 bases and J dropped 0 bases, with 10 bases sitting between them. CDR1 is SQVTM, CDR2 ANQGSEA, per germline. The CDR3 DNA is TGCAGCTTTAGAGACTTGAACACTGAAGCTTTCTTT. Translated, it gives CSFRDLNTEAFF.

This clonotype was seen many times. The CDR3 bases are TGTGCCAGCAGTCTACCTTTTGGGAGGATTCGGAGCAATGAGCAGTTCTTC. It encodes CASSLPFGRIRSNEQFF. The rearrangement joins TRBV6-1 to TRBJ2-1; a weak D match, TRBD2 (6 bases). This CDR3 contains 17 residues. Germline V gives CDR1 MNHNS, CDR2 SASEGT. V lost 5 bases and J 6 bases, leaving 23 bases between the germline ends.

This clonotype was counted at least ten times. The genes are TRBV28 and TRBJ2-4, with TRBD2 identical over 7 bases. The CDR3 is 13 amino acids. V shed 2 bases, J shed 8 bases, and the junction held 3 bases outside the gene matches. The germline V gene encodes CDR1 MDHEN and CDR2 SYDVKM. In DNA form, the CDR3 reads TGTGCCAGCAGTTTAATGGCGGGGGACATTCAGTACTTC. Translation gives CASSLMAGDIQYF.

This clonotype was seen repeatedly, ten times or more. The rearrangement uses TRBV11-2 and TRBJ1-2, with TRBD1 matching 8 bases. The CDR3 runs to 15 residues. With V trimmed by 4 bases and J by 2 bases, 6 bases remained unmatched. Germline loops: CDR1 SGHAT, CDR2 FQNNGV. For the CDR3, the DNA is TGTGCCAGCAGCTCACCGGGACAGGAGAACTATGGCTACACCTTC. Its protein is CASSSPGQENYGYTF.

This clonotype was detected many times. This sequence joins TRBV20-1 and TRBJ2-3; weak D call: TRBD1 (6 bases). CDR1 and CDR2 from the germline V gene are DFQATT and SNEGSKA (reference sequence). CDR3 length equals 13 residues. CDR3 in amino acids: CSRMDSSTDTQYF. CDR3 in DNA: TGCAGCAGGATGGACAGTAGCACAGATACGCAGTATTTT.

This clonotype was observed once. At one end the junction does not follow the germline gene, possibly because of a read error. This chain uses TRBV18 with TRBJ2-3; D uncertain. CDR1 is KGHSH, CDR2 LQKENI, per germline. The CDR3 runs 12 residues. CDR3 nucleotides: TGTTCCAGCTCACCACGGGCAGATACGCAGTATTTT. The encoded protein is CSSSPRADTQYF.

There are a few counts of this clonotype. The chain joins TRBV19 to TRBJ1-5; D is uncertain. V was pared by 3 bases and J by 5 bases, with 11 bases between. Germline V gene data show CDR1 as LNHDA and CDR2 as SQIVND (reference sequence). The CDR3 totals 14 residues. CDR3 coding DNA: TGTGCCAGTAGTATCGGCCCAGGATATCAGCCCCAGCATTTT. As protein: CASSIGPGYQPQHF.

The chain has TRBV6-9 and TRBJ2-1; D gene uncertain. CDR1 and CDR2 from the germline V gene are MNHGY and SVAAGI. Deletions cut 4 bases from V and 6 bases from J, with 13 bases between. There are 14 residues in the CDR3. The CDR3 DNA sequence: TGTGCCAGCAGTTCCAACTGGAACACCAATGAGCAGTTCTTC. It codes for CASSSNWNTNEQFF.

In this sample, this clonotype turned up many times. The rearrangement joins TRBV12-5 to TRBJ2-1, with TRBD2 matching 7 bases. J was trimmed by 6 bases and V by 6 bases; bases with no gene match: 5. The CDR3 has 13 residues. The germline V gene encodes CDR1 LGHNT and CDR2 FRNRAP. This CDR3 reads CASGGGGLNEQFF. CDR3 DNA sequence: TGTGCTAGTGGGGGGGGGGGACTCAATGAGCAGTTCTTC.

This clonotype was counted many times. The chain is built from TRBV20-1 and TRBJ2-3, with 9 bases aligning to TRBD2. J gave up 4 bases and V 6 bases, and 8 bases lay outside the gene matches. This CDR3 contains 14 residues. CDR1 is DFQATT, CDR2 SNEGSKA, per germline (reference sequence). DNA of the CDR3: TGCAGTGCCCTGGATGCGGGAGGGCCAGATACGCAGTATTTT. Its protein is CSALDAGGPDTQYF.

As regards this clonotype: A much larger clonotype is one base distant, so this may be a read error. J is TRBJ2-3 and V is TRBV20-1, with a possible D match to TRBD1 (5 bases). CDR3 size: 11 residues. Germline V gene lookup returns CDR1 DFQATT and CDR2 SNEGSKA (reference sequence). The CDR3 DNA reads TGCAGTGCTAGGTCGACAGATACGCGGTATTTT. Its translation: CSARSTDTRYF.

The chain employs TRBV6-2 or TRBV6-3 and TRBJ2-1; possibly TRBD1 for D (6 bases). Looked up from germline, CDR1 is MNHEY and CDR2 is SVGEGT. This CDR3 region has 15 residues. Trimming took 5 bases from V and 5 from J, leaving 16 bases between them. The CDR3 coding sequence is TGTGCCAGCAGTGGTGTCGGACAGCCAAACAATGAGCAGTTCTTC. Translating it yields CASSGVGQPNNEQFF.

With respect to this clonotype: A much more abundant neighbour one base away suggests this may be a read error. In this CDR3 the conserved last residue, phenylalanine or tryptophan, is missing, so a read error is likely. V usage is TRBV12-3 or TRBV12-4 and J usage is TRBJ2-1; D uncertain. This CDR3 has 10 residues. Trimming took 5 bases from V and 9 from J, leaving 5 bases between them. The CDR3 DNA reads TGTGCCAGCAGTGGTACTGAGCAGTTCTCC. Its translation: CASSGTEQFS.

This clonotype was seen ten or more times. The rearrangement joins TRBV20-1 to TRBJ2-1; D possibly corresponds to TRBD2 (7 bases). V was clipped by 3 bases and J by 7 bases, with 19 bases between them. CDR1 and CDR2 from the germline V gene are DFQATT and SNEGSKA (reference sequence). The CDR3 has 15 residues. CDR3 nucleotides: TGCAGTGCTAGTCTAGCCGCGGGGGCTGGTAATGAGCAGTTCTTC. Amino acid sequence: CSASLAAGAGNEQFF.

This clonotype has a count of ten or more. V and J are TRBV12-3 or TRBV12-4 and TRBJ2-2, with 8 bases identical to TRBD2. The junction had 6 bases not matched to a gene; V was cut back by 4 bases and J by 5 bases. CDR3 length equals 15 residues. The CDR3 loop reads CASSSSGSGTGELFF. The CDR3 nucleotides are TGTGCCAGCAGTTCAAGCGGGAGTGGGACCGGGGAGCTGTTTTTT.

This clonotype was seen only a few times. The chain links TRBV20-1 to TRBJ2-7; weak D call: TRBD1 (5 bases). The CDR3 sequence is 14 residues long. The V and J ends lost 0 bases and 3 bases respectively, with 12 bases between them. The germline V gene encodes CDR1 DFQATT and CDR2 SNEGSKA (reference sequence). The CDR3 nucleotides read TGCAGTGCTAGAGAGGGGCCTTGGGACTACGAGCAGTACTTC. It is translated as CSAREGPWDYEQYF.

Many counts were recorded for this clonotype. The chain recombines TRBV6-1 with TRBJ2-7; D not resolved. Germline V gives CDR1 MNHNS, CDR2 SASEGT. The CDR3 has 14 residues. V lost 6 bases and J lost 1, with 13 bases in between. The CDR3 nucleotides read TGTGCCAGCAGCCCCGTGGGGTCTTCCTACGAGCAGTACTTC. Translating it yields CASSPVGSSYEQYF.